This T cell receptor (beta chain) was sequenced in a study of blood T cell repertoires in COVID-19. Study-level background: COVID-19 samples from acute and convalescent phases originated in the United States, Italy and Spain.

As originally analysed: Estimation of nucleated cell counts relied on the amplification of reference gene primers. Libraries were prepared by immunoSEQ multiplex PCR; TCRdb keeps only in-frame clonotypes and omits some of them. V, J and clone size derive from that table, while D and trimming were established from the DNA sequence. The data contain roughly 31,000 clones, 86% of them seen just once; the ten biggest clones take up roughly 24%. This clonotype was sampled from a human donor with active COVID-19. The donor label of this sample is uncertain. Sequencing was carried out using peripheral blood.

CDR3 nucleotide sequence: TGTGCCAGCAGACGACAGGGAGTGTGGTACGAGCAGTACTTC. Its translation: CASRRQGVWYEQYF. The rearrangement uses TRBV28 and TRBJ2-7; TRBD1 agrees at 7 bases. This CDR3 region has 14 residues. CDR1 and CDR2 from the germline V gene are MDHEN and SYDVKM. Unmatched junction bases numbered 9, after V lost 6 bases and J lost 4 bases.